One and the same sample provided the 18 T cell receptor beta chains below, sequenced in a study of identical twins. MiXCR, run by TCRdb on the 5' RACE reads, gives a single entry per CDR3 protein. The sample lists 300,000 or so distinct CDR3 sequences, nearly 9.5% occurring once. Another study also made use of these data, one on yellow fever vaccine responses in identical twins.

Sequenced sample: CD8+ T cells sorted from blood. Receptors originate from a woman younger than 35 in good health.

This clonotype was detected only a few times. The chain joins TRBV3-1 to TRBJ2-1; 10 positions agree with TRBD1. Germline trimming cut 0 bases from V and 8 bases from J; bases unmatched to any gene: 7. Germline-derived CDR1 and CDR2 are LGHDT and YNNKEL (reference sequence). The CDR3 length is 16 residues. DNA of the CDR3: TGTGCCAGCAGCCAAGATCAAGGGGACAGGGGCGATGAGCAGTTCTTC. It codes for CASSQDQGDRGDEQFF.

The chain couples TRBV28 to TRBJ2-7; no firm D call. The ends were cut back, 4 bases at V and 5 bases at J, with 12 bases in the middle. Germline lookup yields CDR1 MDHEN and CDR2 SYDVKM. The CDR3 length is 13 residues. The DNA for the CDR3 is TGTGCCAGCAGTTCACTCTTTGCAAACGAGCAGTACTTC. Translation: CASSSLFANEQYF.

This clonotype has ten or more counts. This chain connects TRBV20-1 to TRBJ1-1, with D perhaps TRBD1 (5 bases). The V end was cut by 5 bases, the J end by 4 bases, with 14 bases between. The CDR3 totals 13 residues. The germline V gene has CDR1 DFQATT and CDR2 SNEGSKA (reference sequence). The CDR3 nucleotides read TGCAGTGCTGGGAGGGGAAGCACCACTGAAGCTTTCTTT. It codes for CSAGRGSTTEAFF.

The CDR3 sequence is CASSHRQGENYEQYF. The CDR3 DNA sequence: TGCGCCAGCAGCCACCGACAGGGGGAAAACTACGAGCAGTACTTC. The rearrangement joins TRBV4-3 to TRBJ2-7; 9 bases fit TRBD1. CDR1 and CDR2 (germline): LGHNA, YSLEER. The V gene end was trimmed by 3 bases and the J gene end by 3 bases; junction bases not matched to a gene: 6. The CDR3 consists of 15 residues.

This clonotype was recorded a few times. The junction departs from germline at one end; a sequencing error may be responsible. The rearrangement joins TRBV20-1 to TRBJ2-5; 10 bases agree with TRBD2. There are 16 residues in the CDR3. The germline CDR1 and CDR2 sequences are DFQATT and SNEGSKA (reference sequence). The CDR3 sequence: CCASPSGRAAEETQYF. Here the CDR3 DNA reads TGCTGTGCTAGCCCGAGCGGGAGGGCCGCTGAGGAGACCCAGTACTTC.

The chain has TRBV1 and TRBJ1-6; the table assigns TRBD1, which was not confirmed against the DNA. TRBV1 is tagged as a pseudogene. This CDR3 has 16 amino acids. The CDR3 DNA reads as TGTGCCAGCAGTCAAAACGCAGCCCTGCAGAGTCACCGCCTCCCCTTT. Translating it yields CASSQNAALQSHRLPF.

V and J are TRBV15 and TRBJ2-7; no clear D gene. CDR1 is LNHNV and CDR2 is YYDKDF in the germline V gene (reference sequence). V was clipped by 1 base and J by 0 bases, with 7 bases between them. CDR3 length equals 14 residues. The CDR3 sequence is CATSRAGSSYEQYF. The CDR3, as DNA: TGTGCCACCAGCAGAGCAGGCAGCTCCTACGAGCAGTACTTC.

The CDR3, as DNA: TGTGCCAGCAGCTTGAAAGCGGGAAGCGGGGAGCTGTTTTTT. Translating gives CASSLKAGSGELFF. The chain is built from TRBV7-9 and TRBJ2-2; 7 bases are shared with TRBD2. Germline V gene data show CDR1 as SEHNR and CDR2 as FQNEAQ (reference sequence). This CDR3 spans 14 amino acids. V lost 3 bases, J lost 7 bases, and 5 bases stayed unmatched.

This clonotype was seen repeatedly, ten times or more. The chain couples TRBV4-3 to TRBJ1-1, with a possible D match to TRBD1 (6 bases). Trimming took off 0 bases at V and 5 bases at J, with 13 bases between the two ends. Germline V gene lookup returns CDR1 LGHNA and CDR2 YSLEER. This CDR3 is 15 amino acids long. The CDR3 coding sequence is TGCGCCAGCAGCCAAGATTTCGGGGGCAGGACTGAAGCTTTCTTT. It translates to CASSQDFGGRTEAFF.

The chain recombines TRBV23-1 with TRBJ2-4, with D possibly matching TRBD1 (6 bases). TRBV23-1 is filed as an ORF, its function uncertain. The CDR3 loop spans 16 amino acids. V was trimmed by 0 bases and J by 9 bases, leaving 18 bases between them. The CDR3 DNA reads as TGCGCCAGCAGTCAATCGATGGTTGAGAGGGACACCATTCAGTACTTC. Protein product: CASSQSMVERDTIQYF.

The genes are TRBV7-9 and TRBJ2-5, with D possibly matching TRBD2 (6 bases). Germline V gene lookup returns CDR1 SEHNR and CDR2 FQNEAQ (reference sequence). The CDR3 spans 16 residues. Trimming cost V 2 bases and J 3 bases, with 16 bases left between them. As DNA, the CDR3 is TGTGCCAGCAGCTTAATAGGTGTTAGCGGAAAAGAGACCCAGTACTTC. Its translation: CASSLIGVSGKETQYF. The full variable domain, its missing parts supplied by reference TRBV7-9 and TRBJ2-5, is DTGVSQNPRHKITKRGQNVTFRCDPISEHNRLYWYRQTLGQGPEFLTYFQNEAQLEKSRLLSDRFSAERPKGSFSTLEIQRTEQGDSAMYLCASSLIGVSGKETQYFGPGTRLLVL.

This CDR3 is CASSDRVGRAYNEQFF. CDR3 nucleotide sequence: TGTGCCAGCAGTGATCGGGTCGGGAGGGCCTACAATGAGCAGTTCTTC. This chain uses TRBV2 with TRBJ2-1; 8 positions match TRBD2. Germline V gene lookup returns CDR1 SNHLY and CDR2 FYNNEI. The CDR3 has 16 amino acids. V dropped 3 bases and J dropped 2; count of bases not matched to a gene: 6.

V and J are TRBV24-1 and TRBJ2-1; tentative D call: TRBD1 (6 bases). CDR1 KGHDR and CDR2 SFDVKD come from the germline V gene. Trimming stripped 3 bases from V and 8 bases from J, with 13 bases between. The CDR3 totals 14 residues. The CDR3 region is CATSDANRADEQFF. CDR3 bases: TGTGCCACCAGTGATGCGAACAGGGCTGATGAGCAGTTCTTC.

The V gene is TRBV11-1, the J gene TRBJ2-7, with TRBD2 matching 11 bases. CDR1 SGHAT and CDR2 FQDESV come from the germline V gene (reference sequence). The junction had 3 bases not matched to a gene; V was cut back by 5 bases and J by 0 bases. The CDR3 has 15 amino acids. CDR3 residues: CASSPSGRPSYEQYF. DNA for the CDR3: TGTGCCAGCAGCCCTAGCGGGAGGCCCTCCTACGAGCAGTACTTC.

This clonotype was counted at least ten times. This rearrangement joins TRBV2 to TRBJ2-7; D not resolved. Trimming stripped 3 bases from V and 2 bases from J, with 11 bases between. Germline V gives CDR1 SNHLY, CDR2 FYNNEI. The length of the CDR3 is 14 residues. The DNA of the CDR3 is TGTGCCAGCAGTGATGAGGCTACTCCCTACGAGCAGTACTTC. Translated, it gives CASSDEATPYEQYF. The complete variable domain, with remaining parts taken from reference TRBV2 and TRBJ2-7, reads EPEVTQTPSHQVTQMGQEVILRCVPISNHLYFYWYRQILGQKVEFLVSFYNNEISEKSEIFDDQFSVERPDGSNFTLKIRSTKLEDSAMYFCASSDEATPYEQYFGPGTRLTVT.

This clonotype was seen more than once but under ten times. The chain links TRBV12-3 or TRBV12-4 to TRBJ1-1; 7 nucleotides agree with TRBD1. The CDR3 contains 11 residues. Trimming cost V 7 bases and J 11 bases; bases outside gene matches: 7. CDR3 sequence: CASNTGTAAFF. DNA of the CDR3: TGTGCCAGCAATACCGGGACAGCGGCTTTCTTT.

This clonotype was found many times. The V gene is TRBV7-9, the J gene TRBJ2-7; no firm D call. The germline CDR1 and CDR2 sequences are SEHNR and FQNEAQ (reference sequence). V lost 1 base and J 6 bases, leaving 4 bases between the germline ends. The CDR3 spans 11 residues. In DNA, the CDR3 is TGTGCCAGCAGCTTAGGCCCCGAGCAGTACTTC. Its translation is CASSLGPEQYF.

The chain joins TRBV24-1 to TRBJ2-7, with D perhaps given as TRBD1 or TRBD2 (5 bases each). V was cut by 3 bases and J by 7 bases, with 15 bases left in between. Germline CDR1 is KGHDR and CDR2 is SFDVKD. The CDR3 sequence is 14 residues long. The CDR3 nucleotides are TGTGCCACCAGTGATGGAGGTGGGGCGAGGGAGCAGTACTTC. As protein: CATSDGGGAREQYF.